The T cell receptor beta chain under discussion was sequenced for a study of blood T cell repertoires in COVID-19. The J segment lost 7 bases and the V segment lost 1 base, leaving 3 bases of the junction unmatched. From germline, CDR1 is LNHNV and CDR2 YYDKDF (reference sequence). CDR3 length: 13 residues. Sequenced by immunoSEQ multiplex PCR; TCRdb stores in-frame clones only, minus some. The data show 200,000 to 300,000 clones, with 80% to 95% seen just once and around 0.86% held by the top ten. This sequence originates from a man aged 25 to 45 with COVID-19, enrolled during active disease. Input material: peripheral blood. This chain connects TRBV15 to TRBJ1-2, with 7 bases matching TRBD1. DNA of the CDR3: TGTGCCACCAGCAGAGGACAGGGCTCTGGCTACACCTTC. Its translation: CATSRGQGSGYTF.